Here is one T cell receptor (beta chain) with its context. The data originate from a study of patients and donors after allogeneic stem cell transplantation. MiXCR, run by TCRdb on the RT-PCR reads, gives a single entry per CDR3 protein. The repertoire holds about a million distinct CDR3 sequences, with around 17% as singletons. The CDR3 sequence is 15 residues long. V lost 6 bases and J lost 1, with 15 bases in between. Germline V gene lookup returns CDR1 MNHEY and CDR2 SVGEGT. The specimen sequenced was blood, either unsorted or a sorted T cell fraction (not recorded which). The J gene is TRBJ1-2, the V gene TRBV6-2 or TRBV6-3; no clear D. The sequence was obtained from a human donor who was either an allogeneic HSCT recipient or a stem cell or donor lymphocyte infusion donor (not recorded which). It is not recorded whose cells these are; they may come from a transplant donor. The CDR3 protein is CASSSRAGSNYGYTF. The CDR3 DNA is TGTGCCAGCAGCTCGAGGGCTGGAAGTAACTATGGCTACACCTTC.